This is a list of T cell receptor beta chains from one sample in a study of cytomegalovirus exposure and HLA in healthy donors. Sequenced by immunoSEQ multiplex PCR; TCRdb stores in-frame clones only, minus some. The table lists about 120,000 clones, about three fifths of them singletons. The material sequenced was PBMCs. These receptors came from a middle-aged woman in good health and CMV-seropositive. Both conserved end residues are part of each CDR3. D genes are given only for firm matches. The size entry is marked missing in some rows and otherwise reads once, few, many or a size class.

CDR3 DNA,CDR3 protein,D gene,J gene,V gene,clone size
TGTGCCAGCTCCACGCTTCGACCGGACAGGGGAGCCGGGGAGCTGTTTTTT,CASSTLRPDRGAGELFF,TRBD1,TRBJ2-2,TRBV18,.
TGTGCCAGCAGTGAATTTGGTGGAGGAACTGAAGCTTTCTTT,CASSEFGGGTEAFF,.,TRBJ1-1,TRBV25-1,.
TGCAGTGTGCGGGCGGGGACTGAAGCTTTCTTT,CSVRAGTEAFF,.,TRBJ1-1,TRBV20-1,.
TGTGCCAGTAGTACCCGACTAGCGGGAGTTCCCTCCAAAAACATTCAGTACTTC,CASSTRLAGVPSKNIQYF,TRBD2,TRBJ2-4,TRBV19,.
TGTGCCAGCAGTCCCCGGGACAGGGACCATGGCTACACCTTC,CASSPRDRDHGYTF,TRBD1,TRBJ1-2,TRBV6-5,once
TGTGCCAGCAGTGCTTCCCGACGGGACAATCAGCCCCAGCATTTT,CASSASRRDNQPQHF,.,TRBJ1-5,TRBV6-4,.
TGTGCCAGCAGCGGGGGACTAGGGCTGGGGGCGAACACCGGGGAGCTGTTTTTT,CASSGGLGLGANTGELFF,TRBD2,TRBJ2-2,TRBV9,.
TGTGCCAGTAAAGGTTGGGGAGCGGGAGGCCAAGAGACCCAGTACTTC,CASKGWGAGGQETQYF,TRBD2,TRBJ2-5,TRBV19,.
TGCGCCAGCAGTGGGTTGACAGGGGGCGGTGAGACTGAAGCTTTCTTT,CASSGLTGGGETEAFF,TRBD1,TRBJ1-1,TRBV10-2,.
TGTGCCAGCAGATTAGGGGCCGGGCTCTATGGCTACACCTTC,CASRLGAGLYGYTF,.,TRBJ1-2,TRBV6-5,.
TGTGCCAGCAGCTTAAGACAGGGCCCTAATGAAAAACTGTTTTTT,CASSLRQGPNEKLFF,TRBD1,TRBJ1-4,TRBV7-9,few
TGTGCCAGCAGCGTGACTAGAAGGGATGAGCAGTTCTTC,CASSVTRRDEQFF,.,TRBJ2-1,TRBV9,once
TGTGCCAGCAGCCAAGTGACTAGCGGGGGAACATACAATGAGCAGTTCTTC,CASSQVTSGGTYNEQFF,TRBD2,TRBJ2-1,TRBV4-2,.
TGTGCCAGCACCCCGGAGGGCTCCTACAATGAGCAGTTCTTC,CASTPEGSYNEQFF,.,TRBJ2-1,TRBV5-4,few
TGTGCCAGCAGTTTACCCTCCTCTTCAGGGTGGCCAGAGACCCAGTACTTC,CASSLPSSSGWPETQYF,.,TRBJ2-5,TRBV28,.
TGTGCCAGCAGCTTTGAGCGGGCTTCCCACGAGCAGTACTTC,CASSFERASHEQYF,.,TRBJ2-7,TRBV5-4,.
TGTGCCAGCAGTGTAAGACAGAGCTACGAGCAGTACTTC,CASSVRQSYEQYF,.,TRBJ2-7,TRBV6-5,once
TGTGCCAGCAGTTCTCAGGGAATGAACACTGAAGCTTTCTTT,CASSSQGMNTEAFF,.,TRBJ1-1,TRBV6-5,.
TGTGCTAGCAGCCTTGGGACTACCCAAGAGACCCAGTACTTC,CASSLGTTQETQYF,TRBD2,TRBJ2-5,TRBV7-7,.
TGTGCCAGCAGCCTTAAGTTCGGGAGGGACAGGGCCACTTCCGGGGCCAACGTCCTGACTTTC,CASSLKFGRDRATSGANVLTF,.,TRBJ2-6,TRBV27,.
TGTGCCAGCAGTTCAGATGGACAGGGAATAAATCAGCCCCAGCATTTT,CASSSDGQGINQPQHF,TRBD1,TRBJ1-5,TRBV6-6,.
TGTGCCAGCAGCTTAGGTGAGAGCTTCGTTTTCTTT,CASSLGESFVFF,.,TRBJ1-1,TRBV11-3,.
TGTGCCAGCAGCTTGGGGGTGACAGGGCCCCAAGAGACCCAGTACTTC,CASSLGVTGPQETQYF,TRBD1,TRBJ2-5,TRBV5-4,.
TGTGCCAGCAAGGTGGTGCGGGACACCGGGGAGCTGTTTTTT,CASKVVRDTGELFF,.,TRBJ2-2,TRBV6-6,.
TGTGCCAGCAGTGACAGGGGAACTGAAGCTTTCTTT,CASSDRGTEAFF,.,TRBJ1-1,TRBV6-1,.
TGTGCCGGGACAGGGGGCGTTGGCACTGAAGCTTTCTTT,CAGTGGVGTEAFF,TRBD1,TRBJ1-1,TRBV5-4,few
TGTGCCAGCTCACCACGGACTAGCGGGGGGGCGGATACGCAGTATTTT,CASSPRTSGGADTQYF,TRBD2,TRBJ2-3,TRBV18,.
TGTGCCAGCAGAGCAGGGTCCGCAGCAACTAATGAAAAACTGTTTTTT,CASRAGSAATNEKLFF,.,TRBJ1-4,TRBV28,.
TGTGCCAGCAGCTTAGGGACGGAGGGATTCGAGCAGTACTTC,CASSLGTEGFEQYF,.,TRBJ2-7,TRBV7-9,.